This T cell receptor beta chain was identified during a study of early T cells in non-severe SARS-CoV-2 infection. The germline V gene has CDR1 MDHEN and CDR2 SYDVKM. The CDR3 is made up of 16 amino acids. Losses at the gene ends were 6 bases for V and 1 base for J; bases not matched to a gene: 8. On this clonotype: The target antigen is unknown.

The protocol attached unique molecular identifiers to individual cDNA molecules. One entry per CDR3 protein results from TCRdb running MiXCR on the 5' RACE reads. Of tens of thousands of distinct CDR3 sequences in the sample, roughly 10% were seen once. Regarding the study as a whole: Comparison of clonotypes with VDJdb favored anti-spike CD8 responses while missing private and CD4 specificities.

The material was whole blood, obtained at baseline. The V gene is TRBV28, the J gene TRBJ1-4; 7 nucleotides align to TRBD1. This receptor was obtained from an adult who was a healthcare worker with PCR-confirmed SARS-CoV-2 infection or an uninfected control (not recorded which). CDR3 coding DNA: TGTGCCAGCAGCTCTGACAGGGTCGGAACTAATGAAAAACTGTTTTTT. This translates into CASSSDRVGTNEKLFF.